Following are 2 T cell receptor beta chains from one sample sequenced in a study of beta chain features in type 1 diabetes (dated by TCRdb to 2017 to 2018). Libraries were constructed by the immunoSEQ multiplex PCR assay. The entire isolated RNA was reverse transcribed using the High Capacity cDNA Reverse Transcription Kit, and thus expressed TCRB transcripts were sequenced. Entries here come from immuneACCESS through TCRdb and include only in-frame sequences with V and J called. Some clones fail to appear in such tables; in the studies checked, an unresolved V gene covers under half of the shortfall, and the cause of the remainder is unknown. Present in this sample are 900,000 or so clones, roughly 15% of which were seen just once. About 0.02% of the sample lies in the top ten. The sequenced sample was naive CD4+ T cells from blood. This specimen's cell subset or site label, per the study, means: true naive CD4+ T cells. These TCRs come from a woman under 30 in good health.

This chain connects TRBV7-9 to TRBJ2-2; TRBD2 aligns across 9 bases. CDR1 and CDR2 from the germline V gene are SEHNR and FQNEAQ (reference sequence). The length of the CDR3 is 17 residues. V was clipped by 5 bases and J by 0 bases; unmatched bases: 7. CDR3 bases: TGTGCCAGCAGCCCCCGGATAGCGGGAGCGAACACCGGGGAGCTGTTTTTT. It translates to CASSPRIAGANTGELFF.

The rearrangement links TRBV28 to TRBJ2-7; D may be TRBD1 or TRBD2 (5 bases each). V was shortened by 5 bases and J by 1 base, with 12 bases between the two germline ends. Germline loops: CDR1 MDHEN, CDR2 SYDVKM. The CDR3 is 14 amino acids. The CDR3 loop is CASSRDGPSYEQYF. CDR3 bases: TGTGCCAGCAGTAGGGACGGACCATCCTACGAGCAGTACTTC.